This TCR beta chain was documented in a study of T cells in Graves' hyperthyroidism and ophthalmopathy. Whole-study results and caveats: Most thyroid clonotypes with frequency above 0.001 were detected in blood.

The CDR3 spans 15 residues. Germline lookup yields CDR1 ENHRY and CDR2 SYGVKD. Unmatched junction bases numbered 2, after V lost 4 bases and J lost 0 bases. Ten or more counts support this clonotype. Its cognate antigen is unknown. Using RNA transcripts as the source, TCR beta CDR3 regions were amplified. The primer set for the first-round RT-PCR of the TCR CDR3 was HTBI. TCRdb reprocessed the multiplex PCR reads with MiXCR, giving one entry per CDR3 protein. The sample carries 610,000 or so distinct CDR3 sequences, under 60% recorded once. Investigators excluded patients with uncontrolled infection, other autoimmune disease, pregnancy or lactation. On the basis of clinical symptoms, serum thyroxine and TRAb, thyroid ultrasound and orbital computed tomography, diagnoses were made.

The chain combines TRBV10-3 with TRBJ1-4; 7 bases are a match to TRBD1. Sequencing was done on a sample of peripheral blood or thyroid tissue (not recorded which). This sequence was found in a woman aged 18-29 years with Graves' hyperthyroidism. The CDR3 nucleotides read TGTGCCATCAGTGGCCAGGGGGCAACTAATGAAAAACTGTTTTTT. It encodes CAISGQGATNEKLFF.